This T cell receptor beta chain was retrieved from a study of blood T cell repertoires in COVID-19. Germline V lookup: CDR1 SGHRS, CDR2 YFSETQ. Trimming removed 7 bases at V and 6 bases at J, with 20 bases between. This CDR3 comprises 14 residues. Authors' data handling: Amplification from reference gene primers served as the basis for estimated nucleated cell counts. Sequenced by immunoSEQ multiplex PCR; TCRdb stores in-frame clones only, minus some. V, J and clone size are those of that table, while D and trimming were read from the DNA. The sample has 210,000 or so clones, almost 85% seen once; the top ten hold more than 4.5%.

The genes are TRBV5-1 and TRBJ2-7, with a tentative D call TRBD2 (5 bases). The specimen sequenced was peripheral blood. The receptor was derived from a man aged 50 or older with COVID-19, enrolled during active disease. The chain's CDR3 is CASSEGSPLSEQYF. Written as DNA, the CDR3 is TGCGCCAGCTCTGAGGGCAGCCCGCTCAGCGAGCAGTACTTC.